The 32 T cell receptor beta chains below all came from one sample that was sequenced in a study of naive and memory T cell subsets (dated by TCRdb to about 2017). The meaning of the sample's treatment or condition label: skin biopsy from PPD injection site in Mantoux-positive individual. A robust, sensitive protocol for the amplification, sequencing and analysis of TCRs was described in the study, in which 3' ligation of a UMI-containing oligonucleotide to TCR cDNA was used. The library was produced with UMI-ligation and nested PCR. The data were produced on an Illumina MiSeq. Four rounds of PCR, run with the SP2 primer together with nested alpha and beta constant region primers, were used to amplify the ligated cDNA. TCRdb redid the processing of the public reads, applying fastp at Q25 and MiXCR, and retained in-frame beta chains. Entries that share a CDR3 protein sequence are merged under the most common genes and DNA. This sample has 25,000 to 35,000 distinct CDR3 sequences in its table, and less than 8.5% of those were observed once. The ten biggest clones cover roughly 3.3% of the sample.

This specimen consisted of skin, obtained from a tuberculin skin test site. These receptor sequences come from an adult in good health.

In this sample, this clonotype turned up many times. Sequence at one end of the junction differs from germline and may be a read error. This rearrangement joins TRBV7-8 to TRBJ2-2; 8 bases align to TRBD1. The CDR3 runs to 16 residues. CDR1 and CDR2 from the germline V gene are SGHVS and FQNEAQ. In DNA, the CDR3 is TGTGCCGGCAGCTTAGCCCCAGGGGGCTCCACCGGGGAGCTGTTTTTT. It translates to CAGSLAPGGSTGELFF.

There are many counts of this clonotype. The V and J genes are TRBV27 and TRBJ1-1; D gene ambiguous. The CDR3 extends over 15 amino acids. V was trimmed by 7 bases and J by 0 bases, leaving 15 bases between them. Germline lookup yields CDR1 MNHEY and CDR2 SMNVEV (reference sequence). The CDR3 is CASTVNRNMNTEAFF. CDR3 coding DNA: TGTGCCAGCACCGTAAACAGAAACATGAACACTGAAGCTTTCTTT.

The CDR3 loop is CASSQRRGQNSNTEAFF. In nucleotides, the CDR3 is TGTGCCAGCTCCCAGAGAAGGGGACAGAACTCGAACACTGAAGCTTTCTTT. The genes are TRBV18 and TRBJ1-1; 7 bases match TRBD1. The CDR3 has 17 residues. V dropped 6 bases and J dropped 1; count of bases not matched to a gene: 14. Germline V lookup: CDR1 KGHSH, CDR2 LQKENI.

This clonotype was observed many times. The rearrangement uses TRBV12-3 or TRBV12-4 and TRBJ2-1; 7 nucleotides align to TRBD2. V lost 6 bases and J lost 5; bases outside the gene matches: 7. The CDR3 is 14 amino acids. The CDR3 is CASRSAGKHNEQFF. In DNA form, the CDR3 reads TGTGCCAGCAGATCAGCGGGGAAACACAATGAGCAGTTCTTC.

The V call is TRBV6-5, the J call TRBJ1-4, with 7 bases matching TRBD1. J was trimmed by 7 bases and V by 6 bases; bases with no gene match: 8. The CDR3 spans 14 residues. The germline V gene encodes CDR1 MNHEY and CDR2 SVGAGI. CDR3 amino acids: CASRPSDRPEKLFF. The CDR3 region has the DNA TGTGCCAGCAGACCGTCGGACAGGCCTGAAAAACTGTTTTTT.

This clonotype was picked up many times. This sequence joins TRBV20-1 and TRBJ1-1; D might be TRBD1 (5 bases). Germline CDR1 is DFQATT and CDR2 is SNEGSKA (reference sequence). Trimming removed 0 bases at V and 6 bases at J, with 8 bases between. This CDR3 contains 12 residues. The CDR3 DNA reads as TGCAGTGCTAGAGAGTTGGGGGCTGAAGCTTTCTTT. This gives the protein CSARELGAEAFF.

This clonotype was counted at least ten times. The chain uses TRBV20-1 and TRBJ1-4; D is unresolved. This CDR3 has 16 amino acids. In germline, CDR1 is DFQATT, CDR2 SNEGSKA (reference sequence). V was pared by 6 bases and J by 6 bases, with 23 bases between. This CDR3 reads CSAIYILPRTHEKLFF. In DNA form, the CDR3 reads TGCAGTGCCATTTACATACTTCCCAGGACTCATGAAAAACTGTTTTTT.

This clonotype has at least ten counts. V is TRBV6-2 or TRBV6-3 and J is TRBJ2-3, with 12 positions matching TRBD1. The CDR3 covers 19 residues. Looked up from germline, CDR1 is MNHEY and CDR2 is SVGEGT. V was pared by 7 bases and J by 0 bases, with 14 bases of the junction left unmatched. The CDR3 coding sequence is TGTGCCAGCACCCTAAAGCTGGGACAGGGGGCGAGTAGCACAGATACGCAGTATTTT. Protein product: CASTLKLGQGASSTDTQYF.

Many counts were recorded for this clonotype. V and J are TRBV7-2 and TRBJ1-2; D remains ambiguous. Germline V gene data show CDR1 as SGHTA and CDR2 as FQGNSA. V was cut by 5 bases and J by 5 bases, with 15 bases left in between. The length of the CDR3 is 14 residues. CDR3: CASSPRLTSYGYTF. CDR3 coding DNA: TGTGCCAGCAGCCCACGACTGACGTCTTATGGCTACACCTTC.

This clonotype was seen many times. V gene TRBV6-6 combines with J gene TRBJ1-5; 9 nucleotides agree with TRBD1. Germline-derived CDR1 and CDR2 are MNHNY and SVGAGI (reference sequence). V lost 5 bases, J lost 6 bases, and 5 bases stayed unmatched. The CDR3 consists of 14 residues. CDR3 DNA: TGTGCCAGCAGTAGAATGGACAGGGGTCAGCCCCAGCATTTT. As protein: CASSRMDRGQPQHF.

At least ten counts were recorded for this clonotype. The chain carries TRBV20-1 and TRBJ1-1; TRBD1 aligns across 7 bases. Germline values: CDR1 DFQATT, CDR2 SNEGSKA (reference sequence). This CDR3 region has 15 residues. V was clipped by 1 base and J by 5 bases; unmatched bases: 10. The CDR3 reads CSARAQGVVRTEAFF. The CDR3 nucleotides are TGCAGTGCTAGAGCGCAGGGGGTCGTGAGGACTGAAGCTTTCTTT.

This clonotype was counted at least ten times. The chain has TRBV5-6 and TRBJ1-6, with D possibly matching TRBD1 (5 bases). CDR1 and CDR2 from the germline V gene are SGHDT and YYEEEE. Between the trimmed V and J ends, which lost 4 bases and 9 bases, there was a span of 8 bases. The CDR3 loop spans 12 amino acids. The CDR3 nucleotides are TGTGCCAGCAGCCCAGGGAGTTCACCCCTCCACTTT. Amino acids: CASSPGSSPLHF.

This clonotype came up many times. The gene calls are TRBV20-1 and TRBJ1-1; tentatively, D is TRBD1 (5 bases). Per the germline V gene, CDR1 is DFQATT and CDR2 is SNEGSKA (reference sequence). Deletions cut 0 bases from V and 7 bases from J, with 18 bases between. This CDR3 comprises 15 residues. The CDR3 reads CSARDPRGVKVEAFF. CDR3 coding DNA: TGCAGTGCTAGAGATCCCAGAGGGGTTAAGGTTGAAGCTTTCTTT.

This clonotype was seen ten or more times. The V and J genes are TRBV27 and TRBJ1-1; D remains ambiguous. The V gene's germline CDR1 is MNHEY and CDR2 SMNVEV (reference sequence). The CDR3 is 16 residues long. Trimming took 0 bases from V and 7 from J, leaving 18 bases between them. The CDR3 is CASSLSMFFMVGEAFF. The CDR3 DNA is TGTGCCAGCAGTTTATCTATGTTTTTTATGGTTGGTGAAGCTTTCTTT.

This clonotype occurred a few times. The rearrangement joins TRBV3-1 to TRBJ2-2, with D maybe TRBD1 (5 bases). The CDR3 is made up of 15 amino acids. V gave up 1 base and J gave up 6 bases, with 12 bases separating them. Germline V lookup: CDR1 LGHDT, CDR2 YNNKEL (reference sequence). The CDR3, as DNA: TGTGCCAGCAGCCAAGGGGGCCTCTGGGCCGGGGAGCTGTTTTTT. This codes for CASSQGGLWAGELFF. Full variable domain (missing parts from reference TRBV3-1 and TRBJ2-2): DTAVSQTPKYLVTQMGNDKSIKCEQNLGHDTMYWYKQDSKKFLKIMFSYNNKELIINETVPNRFSPKSPDKAHLNLHINSLELGDSAVYFCASSQGGLWAGELFFGEGSRLTVL.

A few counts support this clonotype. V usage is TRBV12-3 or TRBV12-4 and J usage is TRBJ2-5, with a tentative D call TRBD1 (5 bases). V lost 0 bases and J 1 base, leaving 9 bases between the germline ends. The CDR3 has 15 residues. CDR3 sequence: CASSLADRFQETQYF. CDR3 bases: TGTGCCAGCAGTTTAGCCGACAGATTCCAAGAGACCCAGTACTTC.

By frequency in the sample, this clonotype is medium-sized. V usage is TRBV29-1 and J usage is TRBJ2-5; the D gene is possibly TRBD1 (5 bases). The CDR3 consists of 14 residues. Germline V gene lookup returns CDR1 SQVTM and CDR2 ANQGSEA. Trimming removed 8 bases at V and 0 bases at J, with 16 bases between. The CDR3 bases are TGCAGCCTAAACCCGCAGGGAAACCAAGAGACCCAGTACTTC. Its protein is CSLNPQGNQETQYF.

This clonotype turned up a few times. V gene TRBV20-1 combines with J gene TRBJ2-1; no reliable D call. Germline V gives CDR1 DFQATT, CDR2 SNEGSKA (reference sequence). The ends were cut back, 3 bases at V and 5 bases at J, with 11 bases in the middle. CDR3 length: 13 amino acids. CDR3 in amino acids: CSASRDLNNEQFF. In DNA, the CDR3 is TGCAGTGCTAGTAGGGATTTAAACAATGAGCAGTTCTTC.

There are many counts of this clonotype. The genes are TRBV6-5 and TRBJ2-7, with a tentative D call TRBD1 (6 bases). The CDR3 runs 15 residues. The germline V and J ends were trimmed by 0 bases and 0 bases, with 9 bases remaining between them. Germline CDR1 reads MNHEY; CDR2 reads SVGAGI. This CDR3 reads CASSYSGDNSYEQYF. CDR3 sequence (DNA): TGTGCCAGCAGTTACTCGGGGGACAACTCCTACGAGCAGTACTTC.

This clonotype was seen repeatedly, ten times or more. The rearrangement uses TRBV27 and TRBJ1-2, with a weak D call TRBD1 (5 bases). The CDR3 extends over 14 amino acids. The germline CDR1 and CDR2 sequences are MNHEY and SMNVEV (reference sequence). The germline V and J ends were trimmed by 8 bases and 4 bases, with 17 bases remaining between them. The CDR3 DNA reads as TGTGCCAGCTCCACATGGGAGGGGTCCTATGGCTACACCTTC. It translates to CASSTWEGSYGYTF.

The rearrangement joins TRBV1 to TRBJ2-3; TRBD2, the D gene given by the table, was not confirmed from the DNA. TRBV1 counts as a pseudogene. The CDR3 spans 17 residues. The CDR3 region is CTSSQGEGLAFTDTQYF. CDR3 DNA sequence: TGCACCAGCAGCCAAGGGGAGGGACTAGCGTTCACAGATACGCAGTATTTT.

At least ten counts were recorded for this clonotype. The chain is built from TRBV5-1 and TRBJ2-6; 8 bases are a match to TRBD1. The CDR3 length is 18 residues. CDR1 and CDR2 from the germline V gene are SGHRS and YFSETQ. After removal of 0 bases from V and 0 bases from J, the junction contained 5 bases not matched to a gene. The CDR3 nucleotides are TGCGCCAGCAGCTTGGTAGGACAGGGCCGCTCTGGGGCCAACGTCCTGACTTTC. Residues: CASSLVGQGRSGANVLTF.

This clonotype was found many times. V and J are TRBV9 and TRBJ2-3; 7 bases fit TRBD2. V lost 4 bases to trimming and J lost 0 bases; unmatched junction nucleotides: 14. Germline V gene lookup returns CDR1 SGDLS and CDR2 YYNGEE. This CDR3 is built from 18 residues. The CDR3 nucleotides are TGTGCCAGCAGCTACGGACACCGGGACTACCGTAGCACAGATACGCAGTATTTT. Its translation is CASSYGHRDYRSTDTQYF.

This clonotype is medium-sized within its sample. CDR3 DNA: TGTGCCAGCAGTTTTGAGGTACCGAACACTGAAGCTTTCTTT. Protein sequence: CASSFEVPNTEAFF. The chain carries TRBV12-3 or TRBV12-4 and TRBJ1-1; D uncertain. This CDR3 has 14 amino acids. Between the trimmed V and J ends, which lost 3 bases and 1 base, there was a span of 9 bases.

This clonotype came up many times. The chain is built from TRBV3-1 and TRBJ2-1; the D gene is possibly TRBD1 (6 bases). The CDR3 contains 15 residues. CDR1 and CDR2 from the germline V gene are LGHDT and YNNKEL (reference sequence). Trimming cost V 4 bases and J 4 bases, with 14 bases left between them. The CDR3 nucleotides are TGTGCCAGCAGCCCCCGACAGGCCCGATACAATGAGCAGTTCTTC. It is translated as CASSPRQARYNEQFF.

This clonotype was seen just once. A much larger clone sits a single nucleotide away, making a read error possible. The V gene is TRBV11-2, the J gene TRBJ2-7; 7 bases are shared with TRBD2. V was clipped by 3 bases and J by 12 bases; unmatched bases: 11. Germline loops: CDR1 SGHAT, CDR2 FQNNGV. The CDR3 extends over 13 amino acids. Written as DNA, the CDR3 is TGTGCCAGCAGCTTCCAGGGAGCGGGGTCTGCGTACTTC. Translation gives CASSFQGAGSAYF.

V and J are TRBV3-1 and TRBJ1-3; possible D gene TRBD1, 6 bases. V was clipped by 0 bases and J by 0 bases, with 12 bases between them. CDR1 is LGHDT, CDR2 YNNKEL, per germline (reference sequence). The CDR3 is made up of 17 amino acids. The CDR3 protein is CASSQDPRQVSGNTIYF. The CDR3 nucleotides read TGTGCCAGCAGCCAAGACCCTCGACAGGTCTCTGGAAACACCATATATTTT.

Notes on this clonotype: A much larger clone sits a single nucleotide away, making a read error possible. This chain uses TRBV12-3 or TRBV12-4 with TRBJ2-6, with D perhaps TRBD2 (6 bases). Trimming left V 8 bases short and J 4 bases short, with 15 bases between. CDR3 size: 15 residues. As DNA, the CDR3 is TGTGCCAGCTGTACACTAGCATCGGGGGCCAACGTCCTGACTTTC. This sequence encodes CASCTLASGANVLTF.

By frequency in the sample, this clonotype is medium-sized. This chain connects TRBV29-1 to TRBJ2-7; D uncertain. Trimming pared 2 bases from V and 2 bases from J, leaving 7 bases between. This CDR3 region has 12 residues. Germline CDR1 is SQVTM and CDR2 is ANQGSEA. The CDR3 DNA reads TGCAGCGTTGAAAATTCGGCCTACGAGCAGTACTTC. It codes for CSVENSAYEQYF.

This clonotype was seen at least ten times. CDR3 nucleotides: TGTGCCAGCAGCTCCGGGCCCACTACCTCCTACGAGCAGTACTTC. Translating it yields CASSSGPTTSYEQYF. The V gene is TRBV7-9, the J gene TRBJ2-7; D not certain. Deletions cut 4 bases from V and 0 bases from J, with 13 bases between. CDR1 is SEHNR and CDR2 is FQNEAQ in the germline V gene (reference sequence). This CDR3 spans 15 amino acids.

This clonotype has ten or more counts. The CDR3 sequence: CASSYRVTNTGELFF. CDR3 DNA sequence: TGTGCCAGCAGTTACAGGGTAACGAACACCGGGGAGCTGTTTTTT. The V and J genes are TRBV2 and TRBJ2-2; TRBD1 is a possible D gene (6 bases). The CDR3 sequence is 15 residues long. The germline V gene has CDR1 SNHLY and CDR2 FYNNEI. V lost 5 bases and J 0 bases, leaving 10 bases between the germline ends.

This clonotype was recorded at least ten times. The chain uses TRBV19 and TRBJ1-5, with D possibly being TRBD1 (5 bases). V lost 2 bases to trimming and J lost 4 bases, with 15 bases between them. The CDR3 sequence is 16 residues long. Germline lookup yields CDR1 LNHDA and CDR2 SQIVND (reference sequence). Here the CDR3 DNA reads TGTGCCAGTAGTATATTCAGGCAGGGCGGAAATCAGCCCCAGCATTTT. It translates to CASSIFRQGGNQPQHF.